The 30 T cell receptor beta chains given below trace back to one sample, sequenced in a study of blood T cells in healthy people across ages (dated by TCRdb to between 2015 and 2016). Libraries were built with 5' RACE. Reads for this sample came from an Illumina HiSeq 2500. The second PCR ran for about 7 to 11 cycles and used a J-beta primer mix along with a sample-barcoded 5' primer. In-frame beta chains were kept once TCRdb had trimmed the public reads at Q25 with fastp and called clones with MiXCR. Rows are combined by CDR3 protein, so each entry shows the most common genes and DNA. This sample has about 570,000 distinct CDR3 sequences in its table, and 27% of those were observed once. The ten largest clones take up 15% to 20% of the sample. Source material: blood. The receptors stem from an older woman in good health.

The gene calls are TRBV7-2 and TRBJ2-7; TRBD2 is a possible D gene (6 bases). In germline, CDR1 is SGHTA, CDR2 FQGNSA. Between the trimmed V and J ends, which lost 2 bases and 2 bases, there was a span of 10 bases. The CDR3 covers 14 residues. CDR3 bases: TGTGCCAGCAGCTTAAGACTAGTTCCCTACGAGCAGTACTTC. Its translation: CASSLRLVPYEQYF. The full variable domain, in which reference TRBV7-2 and TRBJ2-7 provide the parts outside the CDR3, is GAGVSQSPSNKVTEKGKDVELRCDPISGHTALYWYRQSLGQGLEFLIYFQGNSAPDKSGLPSDRFSAERTGGSVSTLTIQRTQQEDSAVYLCASSLRLVPYEQYFGPGTRLTVT.

This chain connects TRBV7-9 to TRBJ1-1, with a possible D match to TRBD1 (5 bases). Germline values: CDR1 SEHNR, CDR2 FQNEAQ (reference sequence). Trimming left V 4 bases short and J 7 bases short, with 10 bases between. The CDR3 contains 12 residues. The DNA for the CDR3 is TGTGCCAGCAGCTCCTGGGGGAGTGAAGCTTTCTTT. This sequence encodes CASSSWGSEAFF.

This rearrangement joins TRBV27 to TRBJ2-1; TRBD2 is a possible D gene (7 bases). The V and J ends lost 6 bases and 7 bases respectively, with 16 bases between them. CDR1 is MNHEY, CDR2 SMNVEV, per germline (reference sequence). This CDR3 spans 14 amino acids. The CDR3 spells CASSLWGGRNEQFF. The CDR3 DNA reads as TGTGCCAGCAGCCTATGGGGGGGCAGAAATGAGCAGTTCTTC.

As for this clonotype: A read error may account for a junction end that differs from germline. The chain employs TRBV7-7 and TRBJ2-1; 11 positions agree with TRBD2. Gene TRBJ2-5 matches the end of the DNA better, so the J call may be wrong. The CDR3 contains 16 residues. Germline CDR1 SSHAT, CDR2 FNYEAQ (reference sequence). The CDR3 nucleotides read TGTGCTAGCAGCTTAATAGCGGGGGGGCCGGTTGAGACCCAGTACTTC. This codes for CASSLIAGGPVETQYF.

The chain is built from TRBV6-2 or TRBV6-3 and TRBJ2-3; D unclear. V gave up 2 bases and J gave up 3 bases, with 12 bases separating them. Germline CDR1 reads MNHEY; CDR2 reads SVGEGT. This CDR3 spans 15 amino acids. CDR3 sequence reads: CASSYSGGPTDTQYF. DNA of the CDR3: TGTGCCAGCAGTTACAGTGGCGGCCCAACAGATACGCAGTATTTT.

This clonotype was counted a few times. The chain uses TRBV9 and TRBJ1-1, with D perhaps matching TRBD1 (6 bases). CDR1 is SGDLS, CDR2 YYNGEE, per germline. V was clipped by 4 bases and J by 10 bases, with 20 bases between them. The length of the CDR3 is 14 residues. The CDR3 reads CASSPSMGGLRAFF. As DNA, the CDR3 is TGTGCCAGCAGCCCCAGTATGGGGGGGCTAAGAGCTTTCTTT.

V is TRBV6-5 and J is TRBJ1-5, with D maybe TRBD1 (6 bases). Germline V gene lookup returns CDR1 MNHEY and CDR2 SVGAGI. V was cut by 8 bases and J by 1 base, with 12 bases left in between. This CDR3 comprises 14 residues. CDR3 sequence (DNA): TGTGCCAGCTCTGGGGGCAGGAGCAATCAGCCCCAGCATTTT. This translates into CASSGGRSNQPQHF.

This chain connects TRBV4-3 to TRBJ1-2; D gene unclear. Germline CDR1 reads LGHNA; CDR2 reads YSLEER. CDR3 size: 16 residues. Trimming shortened V by 0 bases and J by 7 bases, and 18 bases separated the two germline ends. This chain's CDR3 is CASSQDLPVTPSGYTF. CDR3 sequence (DNA): TGCGCCAGCAGCCAAGACCTACCTGTTACTCCTAGTGGCTACACCTTC.

This clonotype was seen only once. The chain links TRBV7-2 to TRBJ2-6, with no clear D. The CDR3 has 15 amino acids. Germline V gene lookup returns CDR1 SGHTA and CDR2 FQGNSA. The germline V and J ends were trimmed by 4 bases and 0 bases, with 7 bases remaining between them. The CDR3 region has the DNA TGTGCCAGCAGCTCGGGCCACTCTGGGGCCAACGTCCTGACTTTC. It translates to CASSSGHSGANVLTF.

As regards this clonotype: An end of the junction differs from the germline gene, which may be a read error. V is TRBV7-2 and J is TRBJ2-3, with TRBD2 matching 9 bases. Per the germline V gene, CDR1 is SGHTA and CDR2 is FQGNSA. There are 15 residues in the CDR3. Here the CDR3 DNA reads TGTGCCAACAGCTCTCCGGGACTAGCAGCAGATACGCAGTATTTT. Translating gives CANSSPGLAADTQYF.

V and J are TRBV20-1 and TRBJ2-5; 10 bases align to TRBD1. This CDR3 contains 13 residues. Germline V CDR1 and CDR2: DFQATT, SNEGSKA (reference sequence). The trim removed 5 bases at V and 4 bases at J, leaving 4 bases unmatched. The DNA of the CDR3 is TGCAGTGCTTCCGACAGGGGGCTAGAGACCCAGTACTTC. Translating it yields CSASDRGLETQYF.

This chain uses TRBV9 with TRBJ2-5; D gene ambiguous. V was pared by 1 base and J by 5 bases, with 9 bases between. The CDR3 covers 13 residues. Germline V lookup: CDR1 SGDLS, CDR2 YYNGEE. CDR3 amino acids: CASSVTPRETQYF. The CDR3 DNA is TGTGCCAGCAGCGTAACCCCGAGGGAGACCCAGTACTTC.

V gene TRBV12-3 or TRBV12-4 combines with J gene TRBJ1-1; the D is unclear. Trimming cost V 6 bases and J 0 bases, with 14 bases left between them. The CDR3 runs to 15 residues. This chain's CDR3 is CASSPRTTVNTEAFF. The DNA for the CDR3 is TGTGCCAGCAGCCCCCGGACCACTGTGAACACTGAAGCTTTCTTT.

Ten or more counts support this clonotype. The rearrangement uses TRBV29-1 and TRBJ2-4, with a possible D match to TRBD2 (7 bases). Trimming took off 6 bases at V and 3 bases at J, with 15 bases between the two ends. CDR3 size: 14 residues. The V gene's germline CDR1 is SQVTM and CDR2 ANQGSEA. The CDR3 protein is CSVPAGADKNIQYF. The CDR3 DNA reads as TGCAGCGTCCCCGCGGGGGCCGACAAAAACATTCAGTACTTC.

This clonotype was picked up one time. The V call is TRBV5-1, the J call TRBJ2-7, with D perhaps matching TRBD2 (5 bases). There are 16 residues in the CDR3. Germline V lookup: CDR1 SGHRS, CDR2 YFSETQ. The V and J ends lost 5 bases and 2 bases respectively, with 20 bases between them. The CDR3: CASRGSHLGSTYEQYF. The CDR3 nucleotides are TGCGCCAGCAGGGGCTCTCATTTAGGGAGCACCTACGAGCAGTACTTC. Supplemented by reference TRBV5-1 and TRBJ2-7, the full variable domain reads KAGVTQTPRYLIKTRGQQVTLSCSPISGHRSVSWYQQTPGQGLQFLFEYFSETQRNKGNFPGRFSGRQFSNSRSEMNVSTLELGDSALYLCASRGSHLGSTYEQYFGPGTRLTVT.

This clonotype was observed a few times. The J gene is TRBJ2-7, the V gene TRBV3-1; tentatively, D is TRBD1 (5 bases). The CDR3 contains 10 residues. V was trimmed by 8 bases and J by 6 bases, leaving 8 bases between them. The germline CDR1 and CDR2 sequences are LGHDT and YNNKEL (reference sequence). CDR3 nucleotide sequence: TGTGCCAGCGGAAGGGGCGAGCAGTACTTC. Protein product: CASGRGEQYF.

This clonotype occurred a few times. The CDR3 sequence is CASSSGTDRIEQYF. In nucleotides, the CDR3 is TGTGCCAGCAGCTCAGGCACGGATCGGATAGAGCAGTACTTC. This chain connects TRBV5-6 to TRBJ2-7, with D uncertain. CDR1 is SGHDT and CDR2 is YYEEEE in the germline V gene. The CDR3 consists of 14 residues. Trimming pared 3 bases from V and 7 bases from J, leaving 17 bases between.

There are many counts of this clonotype. The chain links TRBV20-1 to TRBJ1-1; 7 bases are a match to TRBD1. The CDR3 is made up of 11 amino acids. Germline V gene data show CDR1 as DFQATT and CDR2 as SNEGSKA (reference sequence). Written as DNA, the CDR3 is TGCAGCGCAGGGGGGAACGATGAAGCTTTCTTT. It encodes CSAGGNDEAFF.

The chain carries TRBV19 and TRBJ1-2; D is perhaps TRBD1 (5 bases). The CDR3 has 17 amino acids. Germline CDR1 and CDR2: LNHDA and SQIVND (reference sequence). V was cut by 3 bases and J by 1 base, with 18 bases left in between. As DNA, the CDR3 is TGTGCCAGTAGTATGGCCCGGGGCAGAGGCTATAACTATGGCTACACCTTC. It is translated as CASSMARGRGYNYGYTF.

The chain links TRBV3-1 to TRBJ2-5; 12 bases fit TRBD2. Germline V gene data show CDR1 as LGHDT and CDR2 as YNNKEL (reference sequence). The CDR3 runs to 17 residues. J gave up 1 base and V 1 base, and 4 bases lay outside the gene matches. This CDR3 reads CASSQVLAGGIQETQYF. CDR3 DNA: TGTGCCAGCAGCCAAGTTCTAGCGGGGGGGATCCAAGAGACCCAGTACTTC.

This chain joins TRBV20-1 and TRBJ2-1; D might be TRBD1 (5 bases). Germline V gives CDR1 DFQATT, CDR2 SNEGSKA (reference sequence). Trimming cost V 2 bases and J 4 bases, with 9 bases left between them. The CDR3 sequence is 13 residues long. The CDR3 sequence is CSARKTGYNEQFF. The CDR3 DNA follows: TGCAGTGCTAGAAAAACAGGATACAATGAGCAGTTCTTC.

The chain has TRBV28 and TRBJ1-2; D might be TRBD1 (6 bases). V was trimmed by 2 bases and J by 6 bases, leaving 16 bases between them. Germline loops: CDR1 MDHEN, CDR2 SYDVKM. CDR3 length: 15 amino acids. CDR3: CASSLQAPGHNGYTF. In DNA form, the CDR3 reads TGTGCCAGCAGTTTACAAGCACCGGGACACAATGGCTACACCTTC.

The table lists this clonotype with many counts. This chain joins TRBV24-1 and TRBJ2-1; TRBD1 agrees at 7 bases. Looked up from germline, CDR1 is KGHDR and CDR2 is SFDVKD. Trimming at V came to 4 bases and at J to 10 bases, leaving 6 bases not matched to a gene. The CDR3 length is 13 residues. CDR3: CATSDPTGNEQFF. The DNA for the CDR3 is TGTGCCACCAGTGACCCGACAGGGAACGAGCAGTTCTTC.

This clonotype has more than one count but fewer than ten. An end of the junction differs from the germline gene, which may be a read error. This chain uses TRBV6-2 or TRBV6-3 with TRBJ2-5; D is undetermined. The CDR3 loop spans 13 amino acids. The germline CDR1 and CDR2 sequences are MNHEY and SVGEGT. The chain's CDR3 is CASRQHSQETQYF. CDR3 coding DNA: TGCGCCAGCAGGCAGCACAGCCAAGAGACCCAGTACTTC.

This clonotype was detected only a few times. The CDR3 bases are TGCAGCGTTTCCTACCGGGACTCCTACTCCTACGAGCAGTACTTC. This translates into CSVSYRDSYSYEQYF. The chain links TRBV29-1 to TRBJ2-7; possible D gene TRBD2, 6 bases. The CDR3 length is 15 residues. V lost 5 bases to trimming and J lost 0 bases, with 17 bases between them. The germline gives CDR1 SQVTM, CDR2 ANQGSEA.

The chain combines TRBV5-1 with TRBJ2-7; 9 bases fit TRBD1. The length of the CDR3 is 17 residues. The germline gives CDR1 SGHRS, CDR2 YFSETQ. The trim removed 4 bases at V and 4 bases at J, leaving 15 bases unmatched. In DNA form, the CDR3 reads TGCGCCAGCAGCGTGGCGGGCCCGGGGACAGGGTCTTACGAGCAGTACTTC. Translation gives CASSVAGPGTGSYEQYF.

The CDR3, as DNA: TGTGCCAGCAGTCCGGGGACAGGGGCCAACGAGCAGTACTTC. It codes for CASSPGTGANEQYF. V is TRBV27 and J is TRBJ2-7; 10 positions agree with TRBD1. The CDR3 sequence is 14 residues long. CDR1 and CDR2 from the germline V gene are MNHEY and SMNVEV (reference sequence). Germline trimming cut 5 bases from V and 5 bases from J; bases unmatched to any gene: 6.

This clonotype came up a few times. The chain couples TRBV9 to TRBJ2-7; 13 bases match TRBD2. The germline V gene has CDR1 SGDLS and CDR2 YYNGEE. This CDR3 region has 13 residues. Unmatched junction bases numbered 5, after V lost 5 bases and J lost 9 bases. The CDR3 protein is CASSQGLAGMQYF. The CDR3, as DNA: TGTGCCAGCAGTCAGGGACTAGCGGGGATGCAGTACTTC.

The gene calls are TRBV3-1 and TRBJ1-1; D is ambiguous. The CDR3 loop spans 14 amino acids. The germline V gene has CDR1 LGHDT and CDR2 YNNKEL (reference sequence). The V end lost 3 bases, the J end lost 1 base, and 9 bases lay between the germline ends. The CDR3 is CASSHEHWNTEAFF. CDR3 in DNA: TGTGCCAGCAGCCATGAACACTGGAACACTGAAGCTTTCTTT.

DNA for the CDR3: TGTGCCAGCAGCGCGGGACTAGCGGGAGGGCCAGGCGAGCAGTACTTC. Translated, it gives CASSAGLAGGPGEQYF. J is TRBJ2-7 and V is TRBV7-6; TRBD2 matches at 16 bases. The trim removed 5 bases at V and 6 bases at J, leaving 7 bases unmatched. The CDR3 consists of 16 residues. Germline-derived CDR1 and CDR2 are SGHVS and FNYEAQ.